A selection of T cell receptor beta chains follows, all from one sample in a study of cytomegalovirus exposure and HLA in healthy donors. Profiling relied on immunoSEQ multiplex PCR, and the TCRdb table lists in-frame clones only, not all of them. This repertoire shows roughly 45,000 clones, around nine tenths found once; its top ten account for 5.5% to 6.5%. The source material was PBMCs. The receptor set was obtained from a man between 18 and 29 years old in good health and CMV-seronegative. CDR3s include the opening cysteine and the closing phenylalanine or tryptophan. Fields, in order: CDR3 protein, CDR3 DNA, clone size, V gene, D gene, J gene. A D gene is named only where the DNA matches it firmly. The size of a clone is reported for some rows only, either as once, few or many, or as a class for expanded clones.

CDR3aa: CASSLTSGYTDTQYF
CDR3nt: TGTGCCAGCAGCCTGACTAGCGGTTACACAGATACGCAGTATTTT
abundance: once
v_gene: TRBV6-1
d_gene: TRBD2
j_gene: TRBJ2-3

CDR3aa: CASSQDRVGYTF
CDR3nt: TGTGCCAGCAGCCAAGATCGGGTTGGCTACACCTTC
abundance: .
v_gene: TRBV4-2
d_gene: .
j_gene: TRBJ1-2

CDR3aa: CASSFSGGRTEAFF
CDR3nt: TGTGCCAGCAGCTTCTCAGGGGGCAGAACTGAAGCTTTCTTT
abundance: once
v_gene: TRBV7-8
d_gene: TRBD1
j_gene: TRBJ1-1

CDR3aa: CASSPVAGEQFF
CDR3nt: TGTGCCAGCTCACCCGTAGCGGGAGAGCAGTTCTTC
abundance: .
v_gene: TRBV18
d_gene: TRBD2
j_gene: TRBJ2-1

CDR3aa: CSVAQGASNTEAFF
CDR3nt: TGCAGCGTAGCCCAGGGGGCAAGTAACACTGAAGCTTTCTTT
abundance: .
v_gene: TRBV29-1
d_gene: TRBD1
j_gene: TRBJ1-1

CDR3aa: CASNSRSLGYNEQFF
CDR3nt: TGTGCCAGTAACTCCCGGTCCCTCGGGTACAATGAGCAGTTCTTC
abundance: .
v_gene: TRBV19
d_gene: .
j_gene: TRBJ2-1

CDR3aa: CASSPDRQETQYF
CDR3nt: TGTGCCAGCAGCCCGGACAGGCAAGAGACCCAGTACTTC
abundance: .
v_gene: TRBV11-3
d_gene: TRBD1
j_gene: TRBJ2-5

CDR3aa: CASSLFGTGGLDTQYF
CDR3nt: TGTGCCAGCAGCTTATTCGGGACAGGGGGCCTAGATACGCAGTATTTT
abundance: .
v_gene: TRBV7-2
d_gene: TRBD1
j_gene: TRBJ2-3

CDR3aa: CATSSDAGNTEAFF
CDR3nt: TGTGCCACCAGCAGCGACGCGGGGAACACTGAAGCTTTCTTT
abundance: .
v_gene: TRBV15
d_gene: .
j_gene: TRBJ1-1

CDR3aa: CASSLDRTSGGGSYEQYF
CDR3nt: TGTGCCAGCAGCTTAGATCGGACTAGCGGAGGGGGGTCCTACGAGCAGTACTTC
abundance: few
v_gene: TRBV7-6
d_gene: TRBD2
j_gene: TRBJ2-7

CDR3aa: CASSQSDRGPNSYEQYF
CDR3nt: TGCGCCAGCAGCCAGTCGGACAGGGGGCCGAACTCCTACGAGCAGTACTTC
abundance: once
v_gene: TRBV4-1
d_gene: TRBD1
j_gene: TRBJ2-7

CDR3aa: CATSGGGTSYEQYF
CDR3nt: TGTGCCACCAGCGGAGGCGGGACTAGCTACGAGCAGTACTTC
abundance: .
v_gene: TRBV15
d_gene: TRBD2
j_gene: TRBJ2-7

CDR3aa: CASKETISGANVLTF
CDR3nt: TGCGCCAGCAAGGAGACCATCTCTGGGGCCAACGTCCTGACTTTC
abundance: .
v_gene: TRBV5-1
d_gene: .
j_gene: TRBJ2-6

CDR3aa: CASSSQGTQPQHF
CDR3nt: TGTGCCAGCAGCTCACAGGGGACTCAGCCCCAGCATTTT
abundance: .
v_gene: TRBV27
d_gene: TRBD1
j_gene: TRBJ1-5

CDR3aa: CASLPRSYEQYF
CDR3nt: TGTGCCAGCCTCCCCAGGTCCTACGAGCAGTACTTC
abundance: .
v_gene: TRBV2
d_gene: .
j_gene: TRBJ2-7

CDR3aa: CASSQVGLAGTQETQYF
CDR3nt: TGTGCCAGCAGCCAAGTGGGGCTAGCGGGTACTCAAGAGACCCAGTACTTC
abundance: once
v_gene: TRBV4-2
d_gene: TRBD2
j_gene: TRBJ2-5

CDR3aa: CATDGQAGYTF
CDR3nt: TGTGCCACCGACGGACAGGCCGGTTACACCTTC
abundance: few
v_gene: TRBV28
d_gene: TRBD1
j_gene: TRBJ1-2

CDR3aa: CASSFTLAASTDTQYF
CDR3nt: TGTGCCAGCAGCTTCACCCTAGCGGCTAGCACAGATACGCAGTATTTT
abundance: .
v_gene: TRBV7-8
d_gene: TRBD2
j_gene: TRBJ2-3

CDR3aa: CASSLGQGNTGELFF
CDR3nt: TGTGCCAGCAGCTTAGGGCAGGGGAACACCGGGGAGCTGTTTTTT
abundance: .
v_gene: TRBV7-9
d_gene: .
j_gene: TRBJ2-2

CDR3aa: CASSLMLAGGPSFF
CDR3nt: TGTGCCAGCAGCTTAATGTTAGCGGGAGGGCCGTCGTTCTTC
abundance: .
v_gene: TRBV7-3
d_gene: TRBD2
j_gene: TRBJ2-1

CDR3aa: CASSVTGTSGGTDTQYF
CDR3nt: TGTGCCAGCAGCGTAACCGGGACTAGCGGGGGGACAGATACGCAGTATTTT
abundance: .
v_gene: TRBV9
d_gene: TRBD2
j_gene: TRBJ2-3

CDR3aa: CASRQAGGADTQYF
CDR3nt: TGCGCCAGCAGGCAAGCGGGGGGGGCAGATACGCAGTATTTT
abundance: .
v_gene: TRBV10-2
d_gene: TRBD2
j_gene: TRBJ2-3

CDR3aa: CASSPGQGLTGELFF
CDR3nt: TGTGCCAGCAGTCCGGGACAGGGCCTCACCGGGGAGCTGTTTTTT
abundance: .
v_gene: TRBV27
d_gene: TRBD1
j_gene: TRBJ2-2

CDR3aa: CASSGNLRDRNNQPQHF
CDR3nt: TGTGCCAGCAGTGGAAATCTAAGGGACAGAAACAATCAGCCCCAGCATTTT
abundance: .
v_gene: TRBV2
d_gene: TRBD1
j_gene: TRBJ1-5

CDR3aa: CASSEGQGAYEQFF
CDR3nt: TGTGCCAGCAGTGAGGGACAGGGGGCTTATGAGCAGTTCTTC
abundance: .
v_gene: TRBV6-1
d_gene: TRBD1
j_gene: TRBJ2-1

CDR3aa: CASSGQVNTEAFF
CDR3nt: TGTGCCAGCAGCGGACAGGTGAACACTGAAGCTTTCTTT
abundance: .
v_gene: TRBV14
d_gene: TRBD1
j_gene: TRBJ1-1

CDR3aa: CASSRRRLAGGHPDTQYF
CDR3nt: TGTGCCAGCAGCCGGAGACGACTAGCGGGGGGCCATCCAGATACGCAGTATTTT
abundance: .
v_gene: TRBV4-2
d_gene: TRBD2
j_gene: TRBJ2-3

CDR3aa: CASSSLPTSGGPIDTQYF
CDR3nt: TGTGCCAGCAGTTCTCTCCCAACTAGCGGGGGGCCAATAGATACGCAGTATTTT
abundance: .
v_gene: TRBV27
d_gene: TRBD2
j_gene: TRBJ2-3

CDR3aa: CASSAFETGVGTGELFF
CDR3nt: TGTGCCAGCAGTGCCTTTGAGACGGGGGTGGGCACCGGGGAGCTGTTTTTT
abundance: .
v_gene: TRBV25-1
d_gene: .
j_gene: TRBJ2-2

CDR3aa: CASSARRSVNQPQHF
CDR3nt: TGTGCCAGCAGCGCACGGCGGTCCGTCAATCAGCCCCAGCATTTT
abundance: .
v_gene: TRBV5-4
d_gene: .
j_gene: TRBJ1-5

CDR3aa: CASSSSPTGRGNTGELFF
CDR3nt: TGTGCCAGCAGTTCTAGCCCCACAGGGAGGGGAAACACCGGGGAGCTGTTTTTT
abundance: once
v_gene: TRBV7-2
d_gene: .
j_gene: TRBJ2-2

CDR3aa: CASSPGQVYEQYF
CDR3nt: TGTGCCAGCAGCCCCGGACAGGTCTACGAGCAGTACTTC
abundance: .
v_gene: TRBV7-2
d_gene: TRBD1
j_gene: TRBJ2-7

CDR3aa: CASSQETGTGGYEQYF
CDR3nt: TGCGCCAGCAGCCAAGAAACCGGGACAGGAGGCTACGAGCAGTACTTC
abundance: .
v_gene: TRBV4-3
d_gene: TRBD1
j_gene: TRBJ2-7

CDR3aa: CARSPSRRHTEAFF
CDR3nt: TGTGCCAGAAGCCCCTCCAGGAGGCACACTGAAGCTTTCTTT
abundance: .
v_gene: TRBV5-3
d_gene: .
j_gene: TRBJ1-1

CDR3aa: CASSATSGPYNEQFF
CDR3nt: TGTGCCAGCAGCGCGACTAGCGGGCCCTACAATGAGCAGTTCTTC
abundance: .
v_gene: TRBV9
d_gene: TRBD2
j_gene: TRBJ2-1

CDR3aa: CASSPAGLAGADEQYF
CDR3nt: TGTGCCAGCAGCCCCGCGGGACTAGCGGGAGCAGACGAGCAGTACTTC
abundance: .
v_gene: TRBV7-2
d_gene: TRBD2
j_gene: TRBJ2-7

CDR3aa: CATSRTSGTKAYNEQFF
CDR3nt: TGTGCCACCAGCAGAACCTCCGGGACAAAAGCCTACAATGAGCAGTTCTTC
abundance: .
v_gene: TRBV15
d_gene: .
j_gene: TRBJ2-1

CDR3aa: CASSSGQGNQPQHF
CDR3nt: TGTGCCAGCAGCTCTGGACAGGGGAATCAGCCCCAGCATTTT
abundance: .
v_gene: TRBV5-4
d_gene: TRBD1
j_gene: TRBJ1-5

CDR3aa: CASSGSDTGELFF
CDR3nt: TGTGCCAGCTCAGGCTCAGACACCGGGGAGCTGTTTTTT
abundance: .
v_gene: TRBV18
d_gene: .
j_gene: TRBJ2-2

CDR3aa: CASSLARQGDQPQHF
CDR3nt: TGTGCCAGCAGCTTAGCGCGACAGGGGGATCAGCCCCAGCATTTT
abundance: .
v_gene: TRBV7-2
d_gene: TRBD1
j_gene: TRBJ1-5

CDR3aa: CASSLPGMNTEAFF
CDR3nt: TGTGCCAGCAGCTTGCCAGGCATGAACACTGAAGCTTTCTTT
abundance: .
v_gene: TRBV5-4
d_gene: .
j_gene: TRBJ1-1

CDR3aa: CASSEKSRVEQTQYF
CDR3nt: TGTGCCAGCAGCGAAAAGTCCAGGGTAGAACAGACCCAGTACTTC
abundance: .
v_gene: TRBV5-4
d_gene: .
j_gene: TRBJ2-5

CDR3aa: CASSLAKGLQLYEQYF
CDR3nt: TGTGCCAGCAGCTTGGCAAAGGGGCTTCAGTTGTACGAGCAGTACTTC
abundance: few
v_gene: TRBV5-4
d_gene: .
j_gene: TRBJ2-7

CDR3aa: CASSPQTADTQYF
CDR3nt: TGTGCCAGCAGCCCGCAGACAGCAGATACGCAGTATTTT
abundance: .
v_gene: TRBV5-6
d_gene: .
j_gene: TRBJ2-3

CDR3aa: CASSDFFGGPQETQYF
CDR3nt: TGTGCCAGCAGTGATTTTTTTGGAGGGCCCCAAGAGACCCAGTACTTC
abundance: .
v_gene: TRBV6-1
d_gene: .
j_gene: TRBJ2-5

CDR3aa: CASRGFGVGQSTDTQYF
CDR3nt: TGTGCCAGCAGGGGATTCGGAGTGGGACAGAGCACAGATACGCAGTATTTT
abundance: .
v_gene: TRBV5-5
d_gene: TRBD1
j_gene: TRBJ2-3

CDR3aa: CASSPPTNEKLFF
CDR3nt: TGTGCCAGCAGCCCTCCAACTAATGAAAAACTGTTTTTT
abundance: .
v_gene: TRBV9
d_gene: .
j_gene: TRBJ1-4

CDR3aa: CASSQTRRSVGKNIQYF
CDR3nt: TGCGCCAGCAGCCAAACCCGACGGAGCGTTGGCAAAAACATTCAGTACTTC
abundance: few
v_gene: TRBV4-3
d_gene: .
j_gene: TRBJ2-4

CDR3aa: CASSFEADNYGYTF
CDR3nt: TGCGCCAGCAGCTTCGAGGCCGATAACTATGGCTACACCTTC
abundance: .
v_gene: TRBV5-1
d_gene: .
j_gene: TRBJ1-2

CDR3aa: CASSTSGGAEQYF
CDR3nt: TGTGCCAGTAGTACTAGCGGGGGGGCCGAGCAGTACTTC
abundance: few
v_gene: TRBV19
d_gene: TRBD2
j_gene: TRBJ2-7

CDR3aa: CASSKTSGSAMNNEQFF
CDR3nt: TGTGCCAGCAGCAAGACTAGCGGGAGCGCAATGAACAATGAGCAGTTCTTC
abundance: .
v_gene: TRBV7-2
d_gene: TRBD2
j_gene: TRBJ2-1

CDR3aa: CASSSQGYEAFF
CDR3nt: TGTGCCAGCAGCTCCCAGGGGTATGAAGCTTTCTTT
abundance: .
v_gene: TRBV7-9
d_gene: .
j_gene: TRBJ1-1

CDR3aa: CASSLMLAGGAYEQYF
CDR3nt: TGTGCCAGCAGCCTTATGTTGGCGGGAGGTGCCTACGAGCAGTACTTC
abundance: .
v_gene: TRBV7-9
d_gene: TRBD2
j_gene: TRBJ2-7